The 29 T cell receptor beta chains below were found in one sample sequenced in a study of blood T cell repertoires in COVID-19. This table comes from immunoSEQ multiplex PCR, and its TCRdb copy is limited to in-frame clones, with some not included. The data show about 320,000 clones, roughly 88% seen once. Material: peripheral blood. The receptors stem from a woman aged 25 to 39 with COVID-19, enrolled during active disease.

J is TRBJ2-7 and V is TRBV19; D is uncertain. The CDR3 length is 12 residues. Germline-derived CDR1 and CDR2 are LNHDA and SQIVND (reference sequence). The V and J ends lost 2 bases and 5 bases respectively, with 7 bases between them. The CDR3 here is CASSISRNEQYV. CDR3 bases: TGTGCCAGTAGTATATCCAGAAACGAGCAGTACGTC.

The V gene is TRBV2, the J gene TRBJ2-1, with TRBD2 matching 7 bases. The CDR3 consists of 16 residues. The V segment lost 8 bases and the J segment 0 bases; nucleotides outside the gene matches: 10. CDR1 SNHLY and CDR2 FYNNEI come from the germline V gene. The CDR3 nucleotides are TGTGCCAGCCGGAGGCAGCGGGGAAGCTCCTACAATGAGCAGTTCTTC. It encodes CASRRQRGSSYNEQFF. The full variable domain, completed using reference TRBV2 and TRBJ2-1, is EPEVTQTPSHQVTQMGQEVILRCVPISNHLYFYWYRQILGQKVEFLVSFYNNEISEKSEIFDDQFSVERPDGSNFTLKIRSTKLEDSAMYFCASRRQRGSSYNEQFFGPGTRLTVL.

V usage is TRBV28 and J usage is TRBJ1-4; D is possibly TRBD1 (6 bases). The CDR3 extends over 17 amino acids. The germline V and J ends were trimmed by 5 bases and 3 bases, with 19 bases remaining between them. Germline CDR1 reads MDHEN; CDR2 reads SYDVKM. The CDR3 here is CASSLPRGAGANEKLFF. The DNA of the CDR3 is TGTGCCAGCAGTCTTCCGAGGGGGGCGGGAGCTAATGAAAAACTGTTTTTT.

V usage is TRBV18 and J usage is TRBJ1-2, with D possibly matching TRBD1 (6 bases). This CDR3 contains 13 residues. The germline CDR1 and CDR2 sequences are KGHSH and LQKENI. V was shortened by 6 bases and J by 5 bases, with 13 bases between the two germline ends. This chain's CDR3 is CASSDGQLYGYTF. The CDR3 bases are TGTGCCAGCTCCGATGGACAGTTGTATGGCTACACCTTC.

This chain connects TRBV2 to TRBJ2-7; D may be TRBD2 (6 bases). Germline V gives CDR1 SNHLY, CDR2 FYNNEI. The CDR3 loop spans 10 amino acids. Deletions cut 10 bases from V and 7 bases from J, with 11 bases between. The CDR3 bases are TGTGCCACCTCTAGCGTTGAGCAGTACGTC. This codes for CATSSVEQYV.

This rearrangement joins TRBV2 to TRBJ1-6, with a possible D match to TRBD1 (5 bases). Germline values: CDR1 SNHLY, CDR2 FYNNEI. The CDR3 totals 14 residues. V shed 3 bases and J shed 9 bases, with 12 bases lying between them. CDR3 in amino acids: CASSESGGGSPLHF. The CDR3 nucleotides are TGTGCCAGCAGTGAGTCTGGGGGGGGTTCACCCCTCCACTTT. Full variable domain (outside the CDR3, taken from reference TRBV2 and TRBJ1-6): EPEVTQTPSHQVTQMGQEVILRCVPISNHLYFYWYRQILGQKVEFLVSFYNNEISEKSEIFDDQFSVERPDGSNFTLKIRSTKLEDSAMYFCASSESGGGSPLHFGNGTRLTVT.

This chain connects TRBV6-5 to TRBJ1-2; possible D gene TRBD1, 6 bases. Between the trimmed V and J ends, which lost 4 bases and 1 base, there was a span of 10 bases. The CDR3 extends over 14 amino acids. In germline, CDR1 is MNHEY, CDR2 SVGAGI. The CDR3 DNA is TGTGCCAGCAGTTTGGGACAATTTAACTATGGCTACACCTTC. It is translated as CASSLGQFNYGYTF.

The chain uses TRBV4-1 and TRBJ1-1, with D perhaps TRBD1 (5 bases). Trimming cost V 1 base and J 0 bases, with 12 bases left between them. The CDR3 runs to 16 residues. The germline V gene encodes CDR1 MGHRA and CDR2 YSYEKL. The CDR3 nucleotides read TGCGCCAGCAGCCAAGGGGGCTTATATTTGAACACTGAAGCTTTCTTT. Protein: CASSQGGLYLNTEAFF.

The V and J genes are TRBV28 and TRBJ1-2; D gene ambiguous. This CDR3 has 15 residues. CDR1 and CDR2 from the germline V gene are MDHEN and SYDVKM. V was cut by 2 bases and J by 4 bases, with 14 bases left in between. The CDR3 DNA reads TGTGCCAGCAGTTTAGCCGCCGGCGGCCTCTATGGCTACACCTTC. Amino acid sequence: CASSLAAGGLYGYTF.

V is TRBV10-3 and J is TRBJ1-1; D is uncertain. CDR3 length: 13 amino acids. Germline V gene data show CDR1 as ENHRY and CDR2 as SYGVKD. Trimming cost V 7 bases and J 1 base, with 10 bases left between them. The CDR3: CAINSLKNTEAFF. In nucleotides, the CDR3 is TGTGCCATCAACTCCCTCAAGAACACTGAAGCTTTCTTT.

This chain joins TRBV21-1 and TRBJ2-5; TRBD2 is the table's D call, not checked against the DNA. TRBV21-1 is a recognized pseudogene. The CDR3 loop spans 16 amino acids. CDR3: CASSPGGAGDQETQYF. As DNA, the CDR3 is TGTGCCAGCAGCCCCGGGGGAGCGGGGGATCAAGAGACCCAGTACTTC.

The chain combines TRBV2 with TRBJ1-2, with 7 bases identical to TRBD1. Unmatched junction bases numbered 9, after V lost 6 bases and J lost 2 bases. This CDR3 spans 15 amino acids. Germline V gives CDR1 SNHLY, CDR2 FYNNEI. The CDR3 sequence is CASRASQGTNYGYTF. CDR3 DNA sequence: TGTGCCAGCAGGGCCTCACAGGGGACAAACTATGGCTACACCTTC.

The chain has TRBV9 and TRBJ2-3, with 14 bases that match TRBD2. The V segment lost 4 bases and the J segment 4 bases; nucleotides outside the gene matches: 5. From germline, CDR1 is SGDLS and CDR2 YYNGEE. This CDR3 has 16 amino acids. CDR3 in DNA: TGTGCCAGCAGCCCCGGGACTAGCGGGGGAGCAGATACGCAGTATTTT. It translates to CASSPGTSGGADTQYF.

This clone was detected only once. The rearrangement links TRBV11-2 to TRBJ1-6, with 10 bases lining up with TRBD1. Looked up from germline, CDR1 is SGHAT and CDR2 is FQNNGV. This CDR3 has 16 amino acids. Unmatched junction bases numbered 6, after V lost 4 bases and J lost 6 bases. CDR3 in DNA: TGTGCCAGCAGCTACTCAGGGACAGGGGTTAATTCACCCCTCCACTTT. It yields the protein CASSYSGTGVNSPLHF.

The J gene is TRBJ1-2, the V gene TRBV29-1; TRBD1 agrees at 7 bases. With V trimmed by 3 bases and J by 8 bases, 3 bases remained unmatched. CDR1 SQVTM and CDR2 ANQGSEA come from the germline V gene. The CDR3 length is 11 residues. The CDR3 loop is CSVDRGEGYTF. The DNA for the CDR3 is TGCAGCGTTGACAGGGGGGAAGGCTACACCTTC.

This clone has at least ten counts. The J gene is TRBJ2-2, the V gene TRBV6-5; D may be TRBD1 (6 bases). This CDR3 contains 15 residues. V was pared by 10 bases and J by 3 bases, with 18 bases between. From germline, CDR1 is MNHEY and CDR2 SVGAGI. CDR3 coding DNA: TGTGCCACTGCTAAGGGGGAGTTACACACCGGGGAGCTGTTTTTT. This translates into CATAKGELHTGELFF.

V usage is TRBV21-1 and J usage is TRBJ2-7; the table calls TRBD1, which could not be checked here. TRBV21-1 corresponds to a pseudogene. The CDR3 spans 14 residues. The DNA of the CDR3 is TGTGCCAGCAGCAAAGAAGGGACAGTCTACGAGCAGTACTTC. Translation: CASSKEGTVYEQYF.

DNA of the CDR3: TGTGCCAGCAGTTATCGGGTAGGGGGAGATACGCAGTATTTT. It encodes CASSYRVGGDTQYF. The chain uses TRBV6-5 and TRBJ2-3; the D gene is possibly TRBD1 (6 bases). The V and J ends lost 3 bases and 5 bases respectively, with 12 bases between them. The V gene's germline CDR1 is MNHEY and CDR2 SVGAGI. The CDR3 runs to 14 residues.

This clone was recorded only once. The rearrangement joins TRBV9 to TRBJ1-5; 8 bases agree with TRBD1. After removal of 2 bases from V and 7 bases from J, the junction contained 2 bases not matched to a gene. The CDR3 length is 13 residues. CDR1 is SGDLS, CDR2 YYNGEE, per germline. In nucleotides, the CDR3 is TGTGCCAGCAGCGTGACAGGGGAACAGCCCCAGCATTTT. Encoded protein: CASSVTGEQPQHF.

By sample share, this clone is medium-sized. The rearrangement uses TRBV2 and TRBJ2-7, with TRBD1 matching over 7 bases. The V and J ends lost 10 bases and 1 base, in that order; junction bases with no gene match: 7. Germline loops: CDR1 SNHLY, CDR2 FYNNEI. The CDR3 loop spans 13 amino acids. The CDR3 reads CAITKGQSYEQYV. The CDR3 coding sequence is TGTGCCATCACAAAGGGACAGTCCTACGAGCAGTACGTC.

This chain connects TRBV5-1 to TRBJ2-1, with 9 bases that match TRBD2. This CDR3 contains 17 residues. Germline CDR1 is SGHRS and CDR2 is YFSETQ. J was trimmed by 6 bases and V by 1 base; bases with no gene match: 11. CDR3 loop: CASSLRFQRGASNEQFF. The CDR3 bases are TGCGCCAGCAGCTTGAGGTTTCAGCGGGGGGCCAGCAATGAGCAGTTCTTC.

The gene calls are TRBV4-3 and TRBJ2-5, with 14 bases matching TRBD2. The germline V gene has CDR1 LGHNA and CDR2 YSLEER. V was clipped by 4 bases and J by 6 bases; unmatched bases: 7. There are 16 residues in the CDR3. The CDR3 region has the DNA TGCGCCAGCAGCCGGGGACTAGCGGGGGTAGTACAGACCCAGTACTTC. This sequence encodes CASSRGLAGVVQTQYF.

In this sample, this clone turned up once. The chain links TRBV12-3 or TRBV12-4 to TRBJ2-3; possibly TRBD2 for D (6 bases). The CDR3 consists of 12 residues. Trimming took off 3 bases at V and 5 bases at J, with 6 bases between the two ends. CDR3 sequence (DNA): TGTGCCAGCAGTTTGGGACTAGATACGCAGTATTTT. It yields the protein CASSLGLDTQYF.

About this clone itself: This CDR3 is also generated by other DNA sequences in the sample. V usage is TRBV6-5 and J usage is TRBJ1-1; D perhaps matches TRBD1 (5 bases). CDR1 and CDR2 from the germline V gene are MNHEY and SVGAGI. The CDR3 consists of 12 residues. V lost 5 bases to trimming and J lost 1 base, with 5 bases between them. The CDR3 DNA sequence: TGTGCCAGCAGTACAGGGAACACTGAAGCTTTCTTT. This sequence encodes CASSTGNTEAFF.

The genes are TRBV11-1 and TRBJ2-3; TRBD2 matches 9 bases. The trim removed 9 bases at V and 5 bases at J, leaving 9 bases unmatched. The CDR3 length is 14 residues. Germline CDR1 reads SGHAT; CDR2 reads FQDESV (reference sequence). The chain's CDR3 is CASTGTSSVDTQYF. As DNA, the CDR3 is TGTGCCAGTACCGGGACTAGCAGTGTAGATACGCAGTATTTT.

A single count supports this clone. The chain joins TRBV7-2 to TRBJ2-3, with D unclear. Trimming shortened V by 0 bases and J by 2 bases, and 9 bases separated the two germline ends. This CDR3 is built from 15 residues. Germline CDR1 is SGHTA and CDR2 is FQGNSA. The CDR3 DNA reads TGTGCCAGCAGCTTAGCCCCTTTAAACACAGATACGCAGTATTTT. Its protein is CASSLAPLNTDTQYF.

The rearrangement links TRBV2 to TRBJ1-6; D not certain. Per the germline V gene, CDR1 is SNHLY and CDR2 is FYNNEI. Trimming cost V 3 bases and J 5 bases, with 8 bases left between them. The CDR3 loop spans 14 amino acids. The CDR3 spells CASSDFINNSPLHF. The CDR3 DNA reads TGTGCCAGCAGTGATTTCATCAATAATTCACCCCTCCACTTT.

The CDR3 nucleotides are TGTGCCACCAGTGACACAGGGAAGGGTGGCTACACCTTC. Its translation: CATSDTGKGGYTF. This chain connects TRBV24-1 to TRBJ1-2, with D possibly being TRBD1 (6 bases). The germline V and J ends were trimmed by 4 bases and 7 bases, with 12 bases remaining between them. Germline V gene sequence: CDR1 KGHDR, CDR2 SFDVKD. The CDR3 extends over 13 amino acids.

The chain carries TRBV28 and TRBJ1-1; D possibly corresponds to TRBD1 (6 bases). CDR3 size: 12 residues. Germline V gene sequence: CDR1 MDHEN, CDR2 SYDVKM. Trimming stripped 6 bases from V and 3 bases from J, with 8 bases between. The CDR3 here is CASSSGDTEAFF. The DNA of the CDR3 is TGTGCCAGCAGCTCAGGGGACACTGAAGCTTTCTTT.